This T cell receptor (beta chain) is from a study of T cells in Graves' hyperthyroidism and ophthalmopathy. Study-wide context: Upon initial diagnosis and before any treatment, peripheral blood was collected.

RNA transcripts gave rise to amplified TCR beta CDR3 regions. The primer set for the first-round RT-PCR of the TCR CDR3 was HTBI. TCRdb fed the multiplex PCR reads into MiXCR, producing one record per CDR3 protein. The data show 600,000 or so distinct CDR3 sequences, 11% to 15% seen once. Study observations and caveats: Most thyroid clonotypes with frequency above 0.001 were detected in blood.

The cohort's ophthalmopathy patients, a group with duration under 3 months, had a Clinical Activity Score of at least 3 and a NOSPECS grade of at least 4. CDR3 length equals 17 residues. V was clipped by 2 bases and J by 8 bases; unmatched bases: 14. In germline, CDR1 is MDHEN, CDR2 SYDVKM. With respect to this clonotype: The antigen is undetermined.

The specimen sequenced was blood. This chain uses TRBV28 with TRBJ2-1, with 8 bases fitting TRBD2. This TCR was sampled from a woman younger than 30 with Graves' ophthalmopathy. The CDR3 is CASSLPGGPEGQYEQFF. The CDR3 bases are TGTGCCAGCAGTTTACCGGGAGGGCCGGAGGGGCAGTATGAGCAGTTCTTC.